A selection of T cell receptor beta chains follows, all from one sample in a study of blood T cells in healthy people across ages. From the 5' RACE reads, TCRdb called clonotypes with MiXCR, one entry per CDR3 protein. This table holds roughly 640,000 distinct CDR3 sequences, approximately 30% found once. Sequenced: blood. These receptors were taken from an elderly woman in good health. Each CDR3 is given with its conserved first and last residue. Rows give clone size only sometimes, using once, few, many, or a class for an expanded clone.

J: TRBJ2-2; size: NA; V: TRBV6-1; CDR3: CASSPRGHQLNTGELFF
J: TRBJ1-5; size: NA; V: TRBV30; CDR3: CAWSASFTYSNQPQHF
J: TRBJ2-7; size: many; V: TRBV27; CDR3: CASSSLLETYEQYF
J: TRBJ1-6; size: many; V: TRBV29-1; CDR3: CSAGSSYNSPLHF
J: TRBJ1-1; size: many; V: TRBV5-5; CDR3: CASSWGQGNTEAFF
J: TRBJ2-1; size: NA; V: TRBV29-1; CDR3: CSVEVWDSQYNEQFF
J: TRBJ1-1; size: few; V: TRBV19; CDR3: CASSTPRQGRTEAFF
J: TRBJ1-5; size: NA; V: TRBV5-6; CDR3: CASSSTGQIGYSNQPQHF
J: TRBJ1-5; size: few; V: TRBV2; CDR3: CASSGGGGMGNQPQHF
J: TRBJ2-1; size: NA; V: TRBV7-9; CDR3: CASNPIFARPGGPYNEQFF
J: TRBJ2-5; size: many; V: TRBV7-2; CDR3: CASSSRDRGQETQYF
J: TRBJ1-5; size: few; V: TRBV2; CDR3: CASSGTGEIRPQHF
J: TRBJ2-7; size: many; V: TRBV10-3; CDR3: CAISESGLSGGAYEQYF
J: TRBJ1-5; size: few; V: TRBV18; CDR3: CASSPQSGEAPQHF
J: TRBJ2-1; size: many; V: TRBV7-6; CDR3: CASSSHRTSGGSGEQFF
J: TRBJ2-5; size: many; V: TRBV11-2; CDR3: CASSRPRDGQETQYF
J: TRBJ1-5; size: few; V: TRBV12-3/TRBV12-4; CDR3: CASSFRTGTIANQPQHF
J: TRBJ2-3; size: many; V: TRBV6-1; CDR3: CASRMTSGGTDTQYF
J: TRBJ2-7; size: many; V: TRBV3-1; CDR3: CASSQGQGVLEQYF
J: TRBJ2-7; size: many; V: TRBV5-6; CDR3: CASSLPSGAAYEQYF
J: TRBJ2-7; size: once; V: TRBV29-1; CDR3: CSVEFGQETYEQYF
J: TRBJ2-7; size: many; V: TRBV20-1; CDR3: CSARAGVGLPFIEQYF
J: TRBJ1-3; size: few; V: TRBV12-3/TRBV12-4; CDR3: CASRYRDRGIGNTIYF
J: TRBJ1-5; size: many; V: TRBV2; CDR3: CASSEISVSNQPQHF
J: TRBJ1-1; size: NA; V: TRBV7-3; CDR3: CASSLMGEPGTEAFF
J: TRBJ1-4; size: NA; V: TRBV18; CDR3: CASSPGRQGGEKLFF
J: TRBJ1-1; size: few; V: TRBV5-1; CDR3: CATKIITGSTEAFF
J: TRBJ1-6; size: many; V: TRBV25-1; CDR3: CASSGYSHSPLHF
J: TRBJ1-5; size: NA; V: TRBV20-1; CDR3: CSANRPGSFDQPQHF
J: TRBJ2-3; size: NA; V: TRBV7-3; CDR3: CASSSEGRNTDAQYF
J: TRBJ2-3; size: many; V: TRBV6-5; CDR3: CASSTPPRDTQYF
J: TRBJ1-5; size: few; V: TRBV12-3/TRBV12-4; CDR3: CASSPDRGRFFQPQHF
J: TRBJ2-5; size: many; V: TRBV6-1; CDR3: CASSVVETQYF
J: TRBJ2-2; size: NA; V: TRBV9; CDR3: CASSVGFRGELFF
J: TRBJ2-2; size: few; V: TRBV5-1; CDR3: CASSRSQGNTGELFF
J: TRBJ1-1; size: many; V: TRBV5-1; CDR3: CASSSSAQNTEAFF
J: TRBJ1-1; size: NA; V: TRBV9; CDR3: CAGSATDSLDTEAFF
J: TRBJ2-5; size: many; V: TRBV7-6; CDR3: CASSPETGSETQYF
J: TRBJ2-1; size: many; V: TRBV7-6; CDR3: CASSSSGKAANEQFF
J: TRBJ2-3; size: NA; V: TRBV4-1; CDR3: CASSLTSKDTQYF
J: TRBJ2-7; size: many; V: TRBV7-2; CDR3: CASSYSDTYEQYF
J: TRBJ2-1; size: many; V: TRBV7-6; CDR3: CASSPPGLRSNEQFF
J: TRBJ1-2; size: many; V: TRBV9; CDR3: CASSVDVGADYGYTF
J: TRBJ2-3; size: NA; V: TRBV12-3/TRBV12-4; CDR3: CASSLRGRRGDADTQYF
J: TRBJ1-1; size: few; V: TRBV15; CDR3: CATSKTGWDTEAFF
J: TRBJ2-7; size: many; V: TRBV6-1; CDR3: CASTKTAGGIHEQYF
J: TRBJ1-6; size: NA; V: TRBV6-5; CDR3: CASSFLNRGPLHF
J: TRBJ2-7; size: NA; V: TRBV2; CDR3: CASKDRQGSNIQYF
J: TRBJ2-7; size: many; V: TRBV29-1; CDR3: CSVAGRGTYEQYF
J: TRBJ2-1; size: NA; V: TRBV12-3/TRBV12-4; CDR3: CASSFQGALSYNEQFF
J: TRBJ1-1; size: few; V: TRBV7-2; CDR3: CASSEAMGPKSFF
J: TRBJ1-6; size: NA; V: TRBV20-1; CDR3: CSARVGTGLWSSYNSPLHF
J: TRBJ1-1; size: NA; V: TRBV4-2; CDR3: CASSRGWRDTEAFF
J: TRBJ2-7; size: few; V: TRBV30; CDR3: CAWTSGGGNEQYF
J: TRBJ2-5; size: NA; V: TRBV3-1; CDR3: CASSQDTGQSQYF
J: TRBJ1-1; size: NA; V: TRBV29-1; CDR3: CSVEAHLNTEAFF
J: TRBJ1-5; size: few; V: TRBV7-9; CDR3: CASSPGNGNQPQHF
J: TRBJ2-2; size: many; V: TRBV7-7; CDR3: CASSLGAQANTGELFF
J: TRBJ2-3; size: NA; V: TRBV5-1; CDR3: CASSPGAYRDTQYF